These 30 T cell receptor beta chains originate from one sample sequenced in a study of blood T cell repertoires in COVID-19. Repertoires were generated with immunoSEQ multiplex PCR, while TCRdb's copy carries only in-frame clones and drops some. Here the sample spans some 190,000 clones, approximately 80% being singletons. Sequencing was performed on PBMCs or T cells enriched from blood (not recorded which). These receptors all stem from a man aged 60 to 69 who had been exposed to COVID-19.

J is TRBJ2-5 and V is TRBV12-5; 8 bases map to TRBD1. This CDR3 is built from 14 residues. The ends lost 6 bases at V and 5 bases at J; junction bases unmatched: 8. The V gene's germline CDR1 is LGHNT and CDR2 FRNRAP. Written as DNA, the CDR3 is TGTGCTAGTGGGGCGTGGGCAGGGGGCGAGACCCAGTACTTC. Its protein is CASGAWAGGETQYF.

This clone has just a few counts. The chain recombines TRBV5-1 with TRBJ1-3, with 8 bases aligning to TRBD1. The CDR3 sequence is 15 residues long. V shed 5 bases and J 6 bases; nucleotides not matched to a gene: 10. Germline lookup yields CDR1 SGHRS and CDR2 YFSETQ. The CDR3 spells CASRTSGGEENTIYF. The CDR3 nucleotides read TGCGCCAGCAGAACCTCAGGGGGCGAAGAAAACACCATATATTTT. Supplemented by reference TRBV5-1 and TRBJ1-3, the full variable domain reads KAGVTQTPRYLIKTRGQQVTLSCSPISGHRSVSWYQQTPGQGLQFLFEYFSETQRNKGNFPGRFSGRQFSNSRSEMNVSTLELGDSALYLCASRTSGGEENTIYFGEGSWLTVV.

J is TRBJ2-3 and V is TRBV12-3 or TRBV12-4; unclear D gene. The CDR3 length is 13 residues. V lost 1 base and J 4 bases, leaving 6 bases between the germline ends. The CDR3 loop reads CASSLGTPDTQYF. In nucleotides, the CDR3 is TGTGCCAGCAGTTTAGGAACACCAGATACGCAGTATTTT.

The rearrangement uses TRBV7-3 and TRBJ1-3; 10 positions agree with TRBD1. Per the germline V gene, CDR1 is SGHTA and CDR2 is FQGTGA. Losses at the gene ends were 5 bases for V and 4 bases for J; bases not matched to a gene: 5. This CDR3 spans 15 amino acids. In nucleotides, the CDR3 is TGTGCCAGCAGCAGGACAGGGGGATCCGGAAACACCATATATTTT. The encoded protein is CASSRTGGSGNTIYF.

The chain recombines TRBV18 with TRBJ2-2, with a possible D match to TRBD1 (5 bases). V was cut by 5 bases and J by 1 base, with 11 bases left in between. Germline CDR1 reads KGHSH; CDR2 reads LQKENI. This CDR3 contains 15 residues. The CDR3 protein is CASSFQGVNTGELFF. CDR3 DNA sequence: TGTGCCAGCTCATTCCAAGGGGTGAACACCGGGGAGCTGTTTTTT. Drawing the rest from reference TRBV18 and TRBJ2-2, the complete variable domain is NAGVMQNPRHLVRRRGQEARLRCSPMKGHSHVYWYRQLPEEGLKFMVYLQKENIIDESGMPKERFSAEFPKEGPSILRIQQVVRGDSAAYFCASSFQGVNTGELFFGEGSRLTVL.

This chain links TRBV7-9 with TRBJ1-2, with 8 nucleotides matching TRBD1. Trimming cost V 6 bases and J 4 bases; bases outside gene matches: 10. Germline-derived CDR1 and CDR2 are SEHNR and FQNEAQ (reference sequence). The CDR3 loop spans 15 amino acids. CDR3 in DNA: TGTGCCAGCAGGCAGACAGGGGACGCCCTCTATGGCTACACCTTC. Protein sequence: CASRQTGDALYGYTF.

The J gene is TRBJ2-7, the V gene TRBV29-1; 8 bases agree with TRBD2. Unmatched junction bases numbered 6, after V lost 7 bases and J lost 4 bases. The CDR3 spans 12 residues. Germline V CDR1 and CDR2: SQVTM, ANQGSEA. CDR3 sequence: CSAGLAGYEQYF. In nucleotides, the CDR3 is TGCAGCGCTGGACTAGCTGGGTACGAGCAGTACTTC.

This clone was recorded only once. The chain carries TRBV10-3 and TRBJ1-6; 8 bases align to TRBD1. The length of the CDR3 is 15 residues. With 5 bases clipped from V and 2 bases from J, the junction kept 2 bases outside the gene matches. From germline, CDR1 is ENHRY and CDR2 SYGVKD. The CDR3 reads CAISPDRAYNSPLHF. DNA of the CDR3: TGTGCCATCAGTCCGGACAGGGCCTATAATTCACCCCTCCACTTT.

The V gene is TRBV5-1, the J gene TRBJ2-1; D may be TRBD1 (6 bases). V was pared by 4 bases and J by 5 bases, with 16 bases between. The germline V gene encodes CDR1 SGHRS and CDR2 YFSETQ. This CDR3 has 15 amino acids. The CDR3 is CASSLPTGSDNEQFF. The CDR3 nucleotides are TGCGCCAGCAGCCTACCTACAGGGAGTGACAATGAGCAGTTCTTC. Looking up the rest from reference TRBV5-1 and TRBJ2-1 gives the full variable domain: KAGVTQTPRYLIKTRGQQVTLSCSPISGHRSVSWYQQTPGQGLQFLFEYFSETQRNKGNFPGRFSGRQFSNSRSEMNVSTLELGDSALYLCASSLPTGSDNEQFFGPGTRLTVL.

This chain uses TRBV28 with TRBJ1-5, with 10 bases aligning to TRBD1. This CDR3 is built from 15 residues. Germline-derived CDR1 and CDR2 are MDHEN and SYDVKM. J lost 4 bases, V lost 3 bases, and 3 bases had no gene match. CDR3 DNA: TGTGCCAGCAGTTTCGAGGGACAGGGGAATCAGCCCCAGCATTTT. This encodes CASSFEGQGNQPQHF.

This clone appeared a few times. CDR3 sequence reads: CASSFRRTGYTF. CDR3 DNA sequence: TGTGCCAGCAGCTTTAGGAGGACTGGCTACACCTTC. This chain uses TRBV7-9 with TRBJ1-2, with D unresolved. This CDR3 has 12 residues. Germline-derived CDR1 and CDR2 are SEHNR and FQNEAQ (reference sequence). Between the trimmed V and J ends, which lost 3 bases and 7 bases, there was a span of 9 bases.

The CDR3 coding sequence is TGTGCCAGCAGACCGGACAGGAACTATGGCTACACCTTC. Its translation: CASRPDRNYGYTF. V gene TRBV2 combines with J gene TRBJ1-2, with TRBD1 matching 7 bases. V shed 6 bases and J 2 bases; nucleotides not matched to a gene: 3. CDR1 is SNHLY and CDR2 is FYNNEI in the germline V gene. The CDR3 has 13 residues.

The J gene is TRBJ2-3, the V gene TRBV27, with 10 positions matching TRBD2. Trimming took 3 bases from V and 4 from J; bases not matched to a gene: 1. Germline V gene lookup returns CDR1 MNHEY and CDR2 SMNVEV (reference sequence). The CDR3 covers 14 residues. The CDR3 region has the DNA TGTGCCAGCAGTTTTAGCGGGAGGCCAGATACGCAGTATTTT. This translates into CASSFSGRPDTQYF.

The chain is built from TRBV21-1 and TRBJ1-2; the D segment call TRBD1 is taken from the table without a DNA check. TRBV21-1 is described as a pseudogene. The CDR3 contains 13 residues. CDR3 coding DNA: TGTGCCAGCATCGAACGACAGGAGTATGGCTACACCTTC. Translated, it gives CASIERQEYGYTF.

The sample holds one count of this clone. The V call is TRBV19, the J call TRBJ2-3; TRBD2 is a possible D gene (5 bases). The V end was cut by 9 bases, the J end by 2 bases, with 15 bases between. CDR1 is LNHDA and CDR2 is SQIVND in the germline V gene (reference sequence). This CDR3 has 14 amino acids. The CDR3 loop reads CASRPWRTTDTQYF. The CDR3 DNA reads TGTGCCAGCCGGCCCTGGAGGACCACAGATACGCAGTATTTT.

The V gene is TRBV28, the J gene TRBJ2-7; 12 nucleotides line up with TRBD2. CDR3 size: 14 residues. CDR1 is MDHEN and CDR2 is SYDVKM in the germline V gene. V trimming: 6 bases; J trimming: 5 bases; junction bases outside the gene matches: 5. The DNA for the CDR3 is TGTGCCAGCAGGACTAGCGGGAGAAACCACGAGCAGTACTTC. This gives the protein CASRTSGRNHEQYF.

This rearrangement joins TRBV19 to TRBJ1-3, with 8 bases fitting TRBD1. J gave up 0 bases and V 9 bases, and 16 bases lay outside the gene matches. Germline CDR1 and CDR2: LNHDA and SQIVND (reference sequence). The CDR3 runs 18 residues. The chain's CDR3 is CASSPLLDRGISGNTIYF. Written as DNA, the CDR3 is TGTGCCAGCTCCCCCCTCCTTGACAGGGGCATCTCTGGAAACACCATATATTTT.

The chain carries TRBV9 and TRBJ2-7; TRBD1 matches 10 bases. The J segment lost 1 base and the V segment lost 0 bases, leaving 4 bases of the junction unmatched. This CDR3 region has 16 residues. The V gene's germline CDR1 is SGDLS and CDR2 YYNGEE. Written as DNA, the CDR3 is TGTGCCAGCAGCGTAGGAGGGACAGGGGTATCCTACGAGCAGTACTTC. Translating gives CASSVGGTGVSYEQYF.

V is TRBV7-9 and J is TRBJ2-3; 7 bases map to TRBD1. J was trimmed by 2 bases and V by 4 bases; bases with no gene match: 6. CDR3 size: 15 residues. The V gene's germline CDR1 is SEHNR and CDR2 FQNEAQ (reference sequence). The CDR3 region is CASSSPGQITDTQYF. The CDR3 DNA is TGTGCCAGCAGCTCTCCGGGACAGATCACAGATACGCAGTATTTT.

This chain links TRBV19 with TRBJ2-4; D is uncertain. The V end lost 5 bases, the J end lost 3 bases, and 17 bases lay between the germline ends. The germline gives CDR1 LNHDA, CDR2 SQIVND (reference sequence). The CDR3 sequence is 16 residues long. The CDR3 coding sequence is TGTGCCAGTAGTCCCCAGGTGGTAGGCCTCAAAAACATTCAGTACTTC. Encoded protein: CASSPQVVGLKNIQYF.

This rearrangement joins TRBV5-8 to TRBJ1-2; 7 bases agree with TRBD1. In germline, CDR1 is SGHTS, CDR2 YDEGEE. There are 14 residues in the CDR3. Losses at the gene ends were 6 bases for V and 2 bases for J; bases not matched to a gene: 7. This chain's CDR3 is CASTFTGVNYGYTF. The CDR3 DNA reads as TGTGCCAGCACCTTTACAGGGGTGAACTATGGCTACACCTTC.

This chain joins TRBV9 and TRBJ1-3; TRBD1 matches at 8 bases. The germline CDR1 and CDR2 sequences are SGDLS and YYNGEE. The CDR3 runs to 17 residues. V was pared by 2 bases and J by 2 bases, with 9 bases of the junction left unmatched. CDR3 sequence reads: CASSVFDRGSAGNTIYF. CDR3 nucleotide sequence: TGTGCCAGCAGCGTGTTCGACAGGGGATCGGCTGGAAACACCATATATTTT.

This clone was recorded many times. This chain links TRBV19 with TRBJ2-5; 7 nucleotides align to TRBD2. CDR1 and CDR2 from the germline V gene are LNHDA and SQIVND (reference sequence). V gave up 4 bases and J gave up 6 bases; unmatched junction bases: 5. The CDR3 is made up of 13 amino acids. Here the CDR3 reads CASSTTSRQTQYF. CDR3 DNA sequence: TGTGCCAGTAGTACGACTAGCAGGCAGACCCAGTACTTC.

The V gene is TRBV5-1, the J gene TRBJ1-5, with TRBD1 matching 8 bases. CDR3 length: 13 amino acids. V was clipped by 7 bases and J by 6 bases; unmatched bases: 6. The V gene's germline CDR1 is SGHRS and CDR2 YFSETQ. This CDR3 reads CASVAGGVQPQHF. The DNA for the CDR3 is TGCGCCAGCGTGGCAGGGGGCGTTCAGCCCCAGCATTTT.

The CDR3 DNA is TGCAGCGTTCCTTGGGGGGTCGGTGGCTACACCTTC. Encoded protein: CSVPWGVGGYTF. V gene TRBV29-1 combines with J gene TRBJ1-2, with D perhaps TRBD1 (5 bases). The CDR3 totals 12 residues. V was clipped by 5 bases and J by 7 bases, with 14 bases between them. Germline CDR1 SQVTM, CDR2 ANQGSEA.

This clone showed up just a few times. The chain has TRBV11-3 and TRBJ2-1; 7 bases map to TRBD1. The V and J ends lost 5 bases and 5 bases, in that order; junction bases with no gene match: 12. The CDR3 runs 16 residues. Germline assignment: CDR1 SGHNT and CDR2 YENEEA. The CDR3 is CASSPRTGHWDNEQFF. The DNA of the CDR3 is TGTGCCAGCAGCCCCCGGACAGGACACTGGGACAATGAGCAGTTCTTC. The whole variable domain, remainder taken from reference TRBV11-3 and TRBJ2-1, is EAGVVQSPRYKIIEKKQPVAFWCNPISGHNTLYWYLQNLGQGPELLIRYENEEAVDDSQLPKDRFSAERLKGVDSTLKIQPAELGDSAVYLCASSPRTGHWDNEQFFGPGTRLTVL.

The V call is TRBV5-1, the J call TRBJ2-7; 13 bases agree with TRBD2. CDR3 length equals 16 residues. The V segment lost 0 bases and the J segment 3 bases; nucleotides outside the gene matches: 3. Germline V gene data show CDR1 as SGHRS and CDR2 as YFSETQ. CDR3 region: CASSLGGTSGNYEQYF. The CDR3 DNA reads TGCGCCAGCAGCTTGGGGGGGACTAGCGGGAACTACGAGCAGTACTTC.

This clone was seen once. This sequence joins TRBV19 and TRBJ1-1, with a weak D call TRBD1 (6 bases). The CDR3 covers 11 residues. CDR1 is LNHDA, CDR2 SQIVND, per germline (reference sequence). V lost 9 bases, J lost 5 bases, and 10 bases lay in between. As DNA, the CDR3 is TGTGCCAGCCAGGGGTTAACTGAAGCTTTCTTT. This sequence encodes CASQGLTEAFF.

Concerning this clone: Different DNA sequences within this sample yield the same CDR3. The chain uses TRBV7-2 and TRBJ2-5; TRBD1 matches at 9 bases. The V gene end was trimmed by 1 base and the J gene end by 4 bases; junction bases not matched to a gene: 1. This CDR3 has 14 residues. CDR1 and CDR2 (germline): SGHTA, FQGNSA. The CDR3 loop is CASSLDRGRETQYF. DNA of the CDR3: TGTGCCAGCAGCTTAGACAGGGGGCGAGAGACCCAGTACTTC.

The chain links TRBV2 to TRBJ2-3, with 8 bases fitting TRBD2. Germline-derived CDR1 and CDR2 are SNHLY and FYNNEI. Trimming removed 1 base from V and 2 bases from J; junction bases left unmatched: 2. The CDR3 has 15 residues. The DNA for the CDR3 is TGTGCCAGCAGTGAAGGACTAGCGACCACAGATACGCAGTATTTT. Encoded protein: CASSEGLATTDTQYF.